This T cell receptor beta chain was identified during a study of T cell responses to AZD1222 COVID-19 vaccine (dated by TCRdb to the early 2020s). Background for the entire study: A total of more than 230 trial participants underwent TCR sequencing, of whom under 220 had received two doses of AZD1222 and approximately 25 had received two doses of the MenACWY control vaccine. Enrollment into the trials was organized by age into subgroups of 18-55, 56-69 and 70-plus years, and those subgroups contained approximately 160, 26 and 62 TCR-sequenced participants, respectively.

With regard to this clone: Its cognate antigen has yet to be identified. No much larger clone is present one base from it, and per-base qualities are unavailable.

Explained via the paper, the time point label denotes: about 28 days (+/-7) after the second vaccine dose. AZD1222 recipients given second doses at about 4 weeks or at about 12 weeks were pooled, since spike-specific TCR depth and breadth were not found to differ between the two schedules. Samples from vaccinated people were obtained from the UK trials COV001 and COV002, which included a single-blind randomized controlled phase 2/3 trial of AZD1222 (ChAdOx1 nCoV-19) in healthy adults. For TCRbeta chain sequencing, PBMC samples were collected from trial participants at day 0 and at day 28 after the second dose. Findings and caveats that apply to the study as a whole: Spike-specific TCR breadth and depth rose significantly after two AZD1222 doses compared with day 0 and with MenACWY recipients. Participants were mostly white British, with more females than males. The authors suggested clonal diversity may have been underestimated. The whole spike protein was spanned by vaccine-associated CD4 TCRs, and dominant responses were seen in regions 160-218 and 743-854. The 56-69-year group was small, and its depth increase did not reach significance, likely because of low power. Conclusions about previously exposed vaccinees were limited because only a handful of AZD1222 recipients were SARS-CoV-2 seropositive at baseline. Reportedly, almost half of the unique spike-specific TCRs recognized epitopes lying outside the regions that are mutated in the B.1.351 and B.1.1.7 variants. Because no day 14 peak-response samples were available, repertoires were characterized only after the peak T cell response.

Sequences MNHEY (CDR1) and SVGAGI (CDR2) are obtained from the germline V gene. V and J lose 7 bases and 5 bases, and a span of 12 bases separates them. Inclusive of the bounding cysteine and phenylalanine, the CDR3 is 13 residues long. Only CDR3 DNA remains: 39 bases, in frame from the first base. The CDR3 regions of human TCRbeta chains were analyzed by immunosequencing. The authors' analysis ran thus. Repertoire TCRs were checked for matches against a reference library of SARS-CoV-2-specific TCRs that had been generated using the MIRA antigen-specificity platform. Breadth meant the fraction of unique TCRs that were SARS-CoV-2-associated, whereas depth meant the fraction of total T cells that were SARS-CoV-2-associated. Using the MIRA data, each spike-specific TCR was mapped to the spike region that the TCR reacts to and placed in a CD4 or CD8 class. Log10-transformed breadth and depth values were compared by one-way ANOVA with Sidak's multiple comparisons tests. The clones in this table, taken by TCRdb from immuneACCESS, are in-frame only. Not every clone is retained; where verified, under half of the shortfall comes from an unresolved V gene, and the cause of the rest is unknown. For V, J and clone size, that table is used; D and trimming come from the DNA. The sample table shows about 61,000 clones, and around 81% are seen once. The ten top clones hold 26% of the sample.

The sequenced sample was peripheral blood, obtained 28 days after the second AZD1222 dose. The chain is assembled from TRBV6-5 and TRBJ1-5, and TRBD1 may be the D gene, going by 6 matching bases. The clonotype comes from an adult who received the AZD1222 COVID-19 vaccine. The nucleotide sequence reads as follows: TGTGCCAGCAAAGGGGGATTGGATCAGCCCCAGCATTTT. It translates to CASKGGLDQPQHF.